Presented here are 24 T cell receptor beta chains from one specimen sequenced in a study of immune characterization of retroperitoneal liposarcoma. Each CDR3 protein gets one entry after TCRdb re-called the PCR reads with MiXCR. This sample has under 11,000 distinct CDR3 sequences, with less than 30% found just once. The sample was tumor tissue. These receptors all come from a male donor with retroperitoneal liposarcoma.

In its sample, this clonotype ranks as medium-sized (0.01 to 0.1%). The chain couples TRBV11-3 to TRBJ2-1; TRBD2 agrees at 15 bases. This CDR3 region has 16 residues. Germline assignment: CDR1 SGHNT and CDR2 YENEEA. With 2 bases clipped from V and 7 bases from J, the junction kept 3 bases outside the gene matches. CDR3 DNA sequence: TGTGCCAGCAGCTTAATCGGACTAGCGGGAGGGAATGAGCAGTTCTTC. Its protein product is CASSLIGLAGGNEQFF.

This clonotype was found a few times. CDR3 sequence reads: CASSASEGPYNEQYF. As DNA, the CDR3 is TGCGCCAGCAGTGCCTCAGAGGGCCCCTACAATGAGCAGTACTTC. This chain connects TRBV10-1 to TRBJ2-4; D may be TRBD2 (5 bases). CDR1 WNHNN and CDR2 SYGVQD come from the germline V gene (reference sequence). V lost 4 bases, J lost 13 bases, and 23 bases lay in between. CDR3 length: 15 residues.

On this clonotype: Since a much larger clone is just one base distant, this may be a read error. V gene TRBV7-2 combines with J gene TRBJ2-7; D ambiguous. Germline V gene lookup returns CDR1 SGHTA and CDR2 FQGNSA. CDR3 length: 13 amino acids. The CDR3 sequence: CVSSLRPLFEQYF. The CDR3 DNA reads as TGTGTCAGCAGCTTACGCCCTCTGTTCGAGCAGTACTTC. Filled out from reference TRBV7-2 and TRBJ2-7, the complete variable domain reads GAGVSQSPSNKVTEKGKDVELRCDPISGHTALYWYRQSLGQGLEFLIYFQGNSAPDKSGLPSDRFSAERTGGSVSTLTIQRTQQEDSAVYLCVSSLRPLFEQYFGPGTRLTVT.

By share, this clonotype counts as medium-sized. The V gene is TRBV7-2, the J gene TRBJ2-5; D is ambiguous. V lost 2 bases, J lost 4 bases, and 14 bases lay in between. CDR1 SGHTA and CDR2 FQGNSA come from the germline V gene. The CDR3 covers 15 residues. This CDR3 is CASSLIQLPGETQYF. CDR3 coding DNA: TGTGCCAGCAGCTTAATCCAGCTCCCCGGAGAGACCCAGTACTTC.

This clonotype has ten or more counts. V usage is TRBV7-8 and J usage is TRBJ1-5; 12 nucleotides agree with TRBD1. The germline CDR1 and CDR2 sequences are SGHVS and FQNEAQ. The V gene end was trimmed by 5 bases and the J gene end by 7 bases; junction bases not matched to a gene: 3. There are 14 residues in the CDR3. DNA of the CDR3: TGTGCCAGCAGCCAGGGACAGGGGGCGCAGCCCCAGCATTTT. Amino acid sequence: CASSQGQGAQPQHF.

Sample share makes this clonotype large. The CDR3 coding sequence is TGTGCCAGCAGCCCCCGCGGGAAGGGCGCCGACGAGCAGTACTTC. The encoded protein is CASSPRGKGADEQYF. This chain connects TRBV7-2 to TRBJ2-7; a weak D match, TRBD2 (6 bases). CDR1 is SGHTA and CDR2 is FQGNSA in the germline V gene. Trimming took off 5 bases at V and 5 bases at J, with 19 bases between the two ends. CDR3 length equals 15 residues.

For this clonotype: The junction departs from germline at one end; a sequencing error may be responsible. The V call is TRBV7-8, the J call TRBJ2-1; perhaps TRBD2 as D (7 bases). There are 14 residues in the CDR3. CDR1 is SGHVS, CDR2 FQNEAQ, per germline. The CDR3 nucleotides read TGTGCCAGCACCTTAGGGGGGGGGCAAGAGACCCAGTTCTTC. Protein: CASTLGGGQETQFF.

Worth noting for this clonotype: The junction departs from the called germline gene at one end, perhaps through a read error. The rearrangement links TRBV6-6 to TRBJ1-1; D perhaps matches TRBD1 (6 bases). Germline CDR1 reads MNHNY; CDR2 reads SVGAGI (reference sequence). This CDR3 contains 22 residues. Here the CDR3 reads CASSARGAGTRLTVLIGRAHVF. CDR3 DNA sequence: TGTGCCAGCAGTGCCCGGGGGGCCGGCACCCGGCTGACAGTGCTGATCGGAAGAGCACACGTCTTT.

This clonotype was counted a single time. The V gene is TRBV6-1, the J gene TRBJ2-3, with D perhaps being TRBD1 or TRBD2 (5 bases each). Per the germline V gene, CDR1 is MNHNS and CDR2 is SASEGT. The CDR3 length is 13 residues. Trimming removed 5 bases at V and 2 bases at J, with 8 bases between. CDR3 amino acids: CASSRDATDTQYF. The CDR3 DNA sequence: TGTGCCAGCAGTCGGGACGCCACAGATACGCAGTATTTT.

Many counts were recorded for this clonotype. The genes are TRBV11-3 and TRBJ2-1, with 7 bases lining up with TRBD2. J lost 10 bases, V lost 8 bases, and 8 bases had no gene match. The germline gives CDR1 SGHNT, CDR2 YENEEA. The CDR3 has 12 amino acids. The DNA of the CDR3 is TGTGCCAGCGAGGGACTATCCTACGAGCAGTTCTTC. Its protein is CASEGLSYEQFF. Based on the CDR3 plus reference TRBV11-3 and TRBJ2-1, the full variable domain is EAGVVQSPRYKIIEKKQPVAFWCNPISGHNTLYWYLQNLGQGPELLIRYENEEAVDDSQLPKDRFSAERLKGVDSTLKIQPAELGDSAVYLCASEGLSYEQFFGPGTRLTVL.

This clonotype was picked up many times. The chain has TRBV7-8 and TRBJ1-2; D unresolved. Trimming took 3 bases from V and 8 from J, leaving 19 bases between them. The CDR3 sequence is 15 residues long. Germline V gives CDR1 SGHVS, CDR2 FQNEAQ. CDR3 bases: TGTGCCAGCAGCTTTAGCGTGGCGGCCTTCGAGGGCTACACCTTC. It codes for CASSFSVAAFEGYTF.

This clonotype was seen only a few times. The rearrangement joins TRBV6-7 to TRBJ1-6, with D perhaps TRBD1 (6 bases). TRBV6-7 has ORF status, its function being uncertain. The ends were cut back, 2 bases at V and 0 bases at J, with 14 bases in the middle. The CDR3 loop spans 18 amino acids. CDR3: CASSYTQTDSSYNSPLHF. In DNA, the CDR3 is TGTGCCAGCAGTTACACGCAGACGGACAGCTCCTATAATTCACCCCTCCACTTT.

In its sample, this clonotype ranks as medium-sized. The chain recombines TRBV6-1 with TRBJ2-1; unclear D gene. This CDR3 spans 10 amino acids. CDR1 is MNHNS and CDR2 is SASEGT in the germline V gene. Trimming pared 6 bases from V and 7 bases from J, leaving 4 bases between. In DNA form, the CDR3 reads TGTGCCAGCAGGGGAAATGAGCAGTTCTTC. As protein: CASRGNEQFF.

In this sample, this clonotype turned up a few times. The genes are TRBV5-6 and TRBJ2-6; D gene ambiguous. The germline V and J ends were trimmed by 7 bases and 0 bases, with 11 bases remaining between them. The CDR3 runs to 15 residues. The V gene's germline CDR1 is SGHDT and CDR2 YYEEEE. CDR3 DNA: TGTGCCAGCGACTTCGGCAGCTCTGGGGCCAACGTCCTGACTTTC. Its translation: CASDFGSSGANVLTF.

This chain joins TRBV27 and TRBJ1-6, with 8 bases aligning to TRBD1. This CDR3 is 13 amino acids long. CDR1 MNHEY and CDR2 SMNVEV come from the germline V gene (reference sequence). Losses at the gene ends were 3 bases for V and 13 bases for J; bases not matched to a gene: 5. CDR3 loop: CASSFRGPAPLHF. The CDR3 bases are TGTGCCAGCAGTTTCAGGGGGCCGGCTCCCCTCCACTTT.

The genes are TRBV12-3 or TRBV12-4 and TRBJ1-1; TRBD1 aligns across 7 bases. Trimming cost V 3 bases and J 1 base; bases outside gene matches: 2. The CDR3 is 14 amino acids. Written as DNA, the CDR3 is TGTGCCAGCAGTTTTTGGACAGGGAACACTGAAGCTTTCTTT. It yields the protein CASSFWTGNTEAFF.

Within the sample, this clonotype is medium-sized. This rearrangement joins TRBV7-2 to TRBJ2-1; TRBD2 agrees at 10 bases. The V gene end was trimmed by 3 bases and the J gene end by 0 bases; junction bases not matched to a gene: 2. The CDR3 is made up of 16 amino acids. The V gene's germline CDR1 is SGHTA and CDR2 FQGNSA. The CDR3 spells CASSFPSGSSYNEQFF. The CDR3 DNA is TGTGCCAGCAGCTTTCCTAGCGGGAGCTCCTACAATGAGCAGTTCTTC.

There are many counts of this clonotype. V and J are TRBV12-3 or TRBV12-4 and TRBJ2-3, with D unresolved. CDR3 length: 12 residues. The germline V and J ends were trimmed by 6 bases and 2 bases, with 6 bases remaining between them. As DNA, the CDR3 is TGTGCCAGCAGCACCTCCACAGATACGCAGTATTTT. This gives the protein CASSTSTDTQYF.

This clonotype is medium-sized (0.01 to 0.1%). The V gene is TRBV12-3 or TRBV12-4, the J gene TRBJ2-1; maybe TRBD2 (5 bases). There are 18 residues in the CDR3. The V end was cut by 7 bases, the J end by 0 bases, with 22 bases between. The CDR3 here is CASTFRTRGISSYNEQFF. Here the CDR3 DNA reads TGTGCCAGCACCTTCCGGACCCGAGGGATTAGCTCCTACAATGAGCAGTTCTTC.

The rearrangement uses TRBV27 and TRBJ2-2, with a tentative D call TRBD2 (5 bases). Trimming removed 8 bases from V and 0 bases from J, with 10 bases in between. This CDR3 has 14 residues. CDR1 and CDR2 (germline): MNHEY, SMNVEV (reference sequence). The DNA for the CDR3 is TGTGCCAGCTGGGCGGGCTCGAACACCGGGGAGCTGTTTTTT. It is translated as CASWAGSNTGELFF.

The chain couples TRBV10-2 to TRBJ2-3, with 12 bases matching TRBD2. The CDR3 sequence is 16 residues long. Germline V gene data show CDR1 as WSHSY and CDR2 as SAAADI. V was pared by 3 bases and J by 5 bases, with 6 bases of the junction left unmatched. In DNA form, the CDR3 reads TGCGCCAGCAGTGAAAGACTAGCGGGGGCCGGAGATACGCAGTATTTT. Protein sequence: CASSERLAGAGDTQYF.

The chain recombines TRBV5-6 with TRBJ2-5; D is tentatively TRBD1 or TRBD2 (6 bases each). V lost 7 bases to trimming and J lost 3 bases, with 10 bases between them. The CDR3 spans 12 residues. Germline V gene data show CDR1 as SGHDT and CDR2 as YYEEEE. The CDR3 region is CASGGPKETQYF. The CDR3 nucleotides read TGTGCCAGCGGGGGGCCAAAAGAGACCCAGTACTTC.

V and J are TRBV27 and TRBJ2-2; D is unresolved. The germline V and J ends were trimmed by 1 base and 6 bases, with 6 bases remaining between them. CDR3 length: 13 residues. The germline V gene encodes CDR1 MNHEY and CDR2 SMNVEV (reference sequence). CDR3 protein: CASSLYGSGELFF. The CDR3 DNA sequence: TGTGCCAGCAGTTTATATGGATCCGGGGAGCTGTTTTTT.

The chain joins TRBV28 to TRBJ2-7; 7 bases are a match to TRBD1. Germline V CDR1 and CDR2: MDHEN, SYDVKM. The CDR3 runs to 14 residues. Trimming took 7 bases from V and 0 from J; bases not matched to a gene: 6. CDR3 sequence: CASNPTGSSYEQYF. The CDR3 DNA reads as TGTGCCAGCAACCCGACAGGGAGCTCCTACGAGCAGTACTTC.